A selection of T cell receptor beta chains follows, all from one sample in a study of cytomegalovirus exposure and HLA in healthy donors. Method: immunoSEQ multiplex PCR; TCRdb's copy keeps in-frame clones and lacks some. The sample yields approximately 170,000 clones, more than 65% seen once. Sequenced input: PBMCs. The receptors come from a woman in her thirties or forties in good health and CMV-seropositive. CDR3s include the opening cysteine and the closing phenylalanine or tryptophan. D genes are given only for firm matches. Where a row states a size, it is once, few, many or the class of an expanded clone; other rows omit it.

>TRBV6-1|.|TRBJ2-1|TRBD1
CASSEGPGGSEQFF
TGTGCCAGCAGTGAAGGCCCAGGGGGCAGTGAGCAGTTCTTC
>TRBV28|few|TRBJ2-4|TRBD2
CASSHSASGIAKNIQYF
TGTGCCAGCAGCCACTCGGCTAGCGGGATAGCCAAAAACATTCAGTACTTC
>TRBV19|.|TRBJ2-3|.
CASSTLTQGMVTDTQYF
TGTGCCAGTAGTACCCTAACCCAGGGGATGGTCACAGATACGCAGTATTTT
>TRBV10-3|.|TRBJ2-2|TRBD1
CAVGDRNTGELFF
TGTGCCGTCGGGGACAGAAACACCGGGGAGCTGTTTTTT
>TRBV4-2|.|TRBJ2-1|TRBD1
CASSQDGGQGAGNEQFF
TGTGCCAGCAGCCAAGATGGTGGACAGGGGGCGGGTAATGAGCAGTTCTTC
>TRBV7-2|.|TRBJ1-2|TRBD1
CASSLVEGRTGLYGYTF
TGTGCCAGCAGCTTAGTCGAGGGCAGGACAGGCCTATATGGCTACACCTTC
>TRBV15|few|TRBJ2-3|TRBD1
CATSRARGLITDTQYF
TGTGCCACCAGCAGAGCGAGGGGGCTTATCACAGATACGCAGTATTTT
>TRBV5-1|.|TRBJ2-7|TRBD1
CASSAGQGLYEQYF
TGCGCCAGCAGCGCGGGACAGGGATTGTACGAGCAGTACTTC
>TRBV6-1|.|TRBJ1-4|.
CASSLNEKLFF
TGTGCCAGCAGTTTAAATGAAAAACTGTTTTTT
>TRBV7-2|.|TRBJ2-7|TRBD1
CASSLGQGGEQYF
TGTGCCAGCAGCTTGGGACAGGGGGGCGAGCAGTACTTC
>TRBV28|few|TRBJ1-1|.
CASSVRGTIEAFF
TGTGCCAGCAGCGTAAGAGGGACAATTGAAGCTTTCTTT
>TRBV11-2|.|TRBJ2-7|TRBD2
CASSLAERTSGSSYEQYF
TGTGCCAGCAGCTTAGCAGAACGGACTAGCGGGAGCTCCTACGAGCAGTACTTC
>TRBV7-2|few|TRBJ2-2|TRBD1
CASSPWTGDTGELFF
TGTGCCAGCAGCCCTTGGACAGGGGACACCGGGGAGCTGTTTTTT
>TRBV21-1|few|TRBJ1-3|.
CASSKVEACSGNTIYF
TGTGCCAGCAGCAAAGTTGAGGCCTGCTCTGGAAACACCATATATTTT
>TRBV18|.|TRBJ1-1|.
CASSPYQENTEAFF
TGTGCCAGCTCACCATACCAGGAGAACACTGAAGCTTTCTTT
>TRBV5-1|once|TRBJ1-1|TRBD1
CASSSQGASTEAFF
TGCGCCAGCAGCTCACAGGGGGCCAGCACTGAAGCTTTCTTT
>TRBV9|.|TRBJ2-3|TRBD2
CASSASLAGVITDTQYF
TGTGCCAGCAGCGCATCTTTAGCGGGAGTTATTACAGATACGCAGTATTTT
>TRBV5-4|.|TRBJ2-5|.
CASSASRETQYF
TGTGCCAGCAGCGCTAGTCGAGAGACCCAGTACTTC
>TRBV6-5|few|TRBJ2-3|.
CASSYRTSTDTQYF
TGTGCCAGCAGTTACCGGACTAGCACAGATACGCAGTATTTT
>TRBV28|few|TRBJ1-3|.
CASNPEGAGNTIYF
TGTGCCAGCAATCCCGAGGGGGCTGGAAACACCATATATTTT
>TRBV5-1|.|TRBJ1-2|TRBD1
CASSPQGGNGYTF
TGCGCCAGCAGTCCACAGGGGGGGAATGGCTACACCTTC
>TRBV25-1|.|TRBJ1-2|TRBD1
CASSTGQGDGRYTF
TGTGCCAGCAGTACGGGACAGGGAGATGGTCGCTACACCTTC
>TRBV18|.|TRBJ2-7|TRBD2
CASSPGEGYEQYF
TGTGCCAGCTCACCAGGGGAGGGCTACGAGCAGTACTTC
>TRBV7-2|.|TRBJ1-6|TRBD1
CASSQQGFDYNSPLHF
TGTGCCAGCAGCCAACAGGGGTTCGACTATAATTCACCCCTCCACTTT
>TRBV4-1|.|TRBJ2-2|.
CASSQVGGTGELFF
TGCGCCAGCAGCCAAGTTGGAGGGACCGGGGAGCTGTTTTTT
>TRBV19|.|TRBJ2-3|TRBD2
CASTLTSGGDTQYF
TGTGCCAGTACCCTGACTAGCGGGGGGGATACGCAGTATTTT
>TRBV4-3|.|TRBJ2-2|TRBD2
CASSQGVAGVELFF
TGCGCCAGCAGCCAAGGGGTGGCGGGAGTGGAGCTGTTTTTT
>TRBV7-8|.|TRBJ2-5|.
CASIRDLGETQYF
TGTGCCAGCATACGGGACTTGGGAGAGACCCAGTACTTC
>TRBV2|.|TRBJ2-2|TRBD2
CASSGLEIGGELFF
TGTGCCAGCTCCGGACTAGAAATTGGTGGGGAGCTGTTTTTT
>TRBV19|few|TRBJ1-3|.
CASSRTVTGNTIYF
TGTGCCAGTAGCCGGACAGTAACTGGAAACACCATATATTTT
>TRBV19|.|TRBJ2-3|TRBD2
CASSSPGTSGTDTQYF
TGTGCCAGTAGTTCTCCGGGGACTAGTGGCACAGATACGCAGTATTTT
>TRBV2|.|TRBJ1-1|.
CASTPRPHNEAFF
TGTGCCAGCACCCCACGTCCCCACAATGAAGCTTTCTTT
>TRBV28|.|TRBJ2-3|TRBD1
CASSLIQGAADTQYF
TGTGCCAGCAGTTTAATACAGGGGGCGGCAGATACGCAGTATTTT
>TRBV23-1|.|TRBJ2-3|TRBD2
CASSQPGLAGVTDTQYF
TGCGCCAGCAGTCAACCGGGACTAGCGGGAGTTACAGATACGCAGTATTTT
>TRBV19|few|TRBJ2-3|.
CASSPSISSDTQYF
TGTGCCAGTAGTCCTTCTATCTCCTCAGATACGCAGTATTTT
>TRBV7-9|.|TRBJ1-2|TRBD1
CASSSRTGYDYGYTF
TGTGCCAGCAGCTCCAGGACAGGGTACGACTATGGCTACACCTTC
>TRBV6-1|few|TRBJ2-5|.
CASSEDIQETQYF
TGTGCCAGCAGTGAGGACATCCAAGAGACCCAGTACTTC
>TRBV27|once|TRBJ1-6|.
CATKPGLNSPLHF
TGTGCCACCAAGCCGGGACTTAATTCACCCCTCCACTTT
>TRBV7-3|.|TRBJ2-2|.
CASSHLETGELFF
TGTGCCAGCAGCCACCTAGAAACCGGGGAACTGTTTTTT
>TRBV6-5|.|TRBJ1-5|TRBD1
CASRPQGARQPQHF
TGTGCCAGCAGGCCTCAGGGGGCTAGGCAGCCCCAGCATTTT
>TRBV5-6|.|TRBJ2-3|TRBD1
CASSNAGGTVDTQYF
TGTGCCAGCAGCAATGCAGGGGGCACGGTAGATACGCAGTATTTT
>TRBV7-3|.|TRBJ1-1|TRBD1
CASSPTGRTEAFF
TGTGCCAGCAGCCCGACAGGGCGCACTGAAGCTTTCTTT
>TRBV18|.|TRBJ1-2|TRBD1
CASSLTGDGGYTF
TGTGCCAGCTCATTAACAGGGGATGGTGGCTACACCTTC